The T cell receptor beta chain described here comes from a study of T cell responses to AZD1222 COVID-19 vaccine. Points from the study as a whole: The donors showed a predominance of white British ancestry and of females, with possible underestimation of clonal diversity. The peak T cell response came first, and repertoires were sampled only after it.

This clone was seen a single time. Its antigen is unknown. The protocol was immunoSEQ multiplex PCR, while the TCRdb copy is restricted to in-frame clones and leaves out a portion. The sample lists around 160,000 clones; under 95% were seen once. The CDR3 extends over 16 amino acids. Germline V gene sequence: CDR1 SGDLS, CDR2 YYNGEE. Trimming took 3 bases from V and 0 from J; bases not matched to a gene: 4. The V and J genes are TRBV9 and TRBJ2-1; 9 nucleotides align to TRBD2. This sequence originates from an adult in good health. Source: peripheral blood, taken on day 0 of AZD1222 vaccination. The CDR3 bases are TGTGCCAGCAGCGCTAGCGGGGTGAGCTCCTACAATGAGCAGTTCTTC. Protein product: CASSASGVSSYNEQFF.